This section outlines one T cell receptor (beta chain) sequence together with its context. Its specificity is not known. The CDR3 consists of 15 residues. Germline-derived CDR1 and CDR2 are LNHDA and SQIVND (reference sequence). The V gene lost 2 bases and the J gene lost 3 bases, with 13 bases spanning the gap. The sample comes from a study of cytomegalovirus exposure and HLA in healthy donors. The study, taken as a whole, reports: Clonal expansion was found to be greater in HLA-associated TCR beta chains than in equally common others in a later analysis.

The PCR ran on 60 Vbeta and 13 Jbeta primers. Clones were sequenced by immunoSEQ multiplex PCR, and TCRdb holds only the in-frame ones, with some missing. The sample spans roughly 64,000 clones; the ten largest clones claim 3.6%. V usage is TRBV19 and J usage is TRBJ1-1, with D hard to call. The TCR comes from a young woman in good health and CMV-seronegative. Sequencing was performed on PBMCs. This CDR3 reads CASSISPSRDTEAFF. In nucleotides, the CDR3 is TGTGCCAGTAGTATATCTCCATCCCGGGACACTGAAGCTTTCTTT.